These 21 T cell receptor beta chains share one sample of origin, sequenced in a study of blood T cell repertoires in COVID-19. Sequencing used immunoSEQ multiplex PCR; TCRdb keeps in-frame clones, though not all of them. In the table there are nearly 350,000 clones, around 87% of which are singletons. Sequenced material: peripheral blood. The source of these receptors is a woman between 50 and 59 years old with COVID-19, enrolled during active disease.

The chain couples TRBV18 to TRBJ2-2, with 9 bases lining up with TRBD2. From germline, CDR1 is KGHSH and CDR2 LQKENI. The J segment lost 5 bases and the V segment lost 3 bases, leaving 4 bases of the junction unmatched. The length of the CDR3 is 15 residues. The CDR3 region has the DNA TGTGCCAGCTCACCTAGCGGGAGTAATACCGGGGAGCTGTTTTTT. Amino acid sequence: CASSPSGSNTGELFF.

The chain has TRBV10-2 and TRBJ2-3, with 8 bases that match TRBD2. CDR3 length equals 17 residues. Germline-derived CDR1 and CDR2 are WSHSY and SAAADI. The junction had 17 bases not matched to a gene; V was cut back by 8 bases and J by 4 bases. In DNA, the CDR3 is TGCGCCAGCGGGGTTAGCGGGACCGGCTCAAGGGCAGATACGCAGTATTTT. It codes for CASGVSGTGSRADTQYF.

V is TRBV18 and J is TRBJ1-1, with D possibly TRBD1 on 5 matching bases. The CDR3 loop spans 18 amino acids. CDR1 and CDR2 (germline): KGHSH, LQKENI. Trimming left V 3 bases short and J 1 base short, with 21 bases between. CDR3 nucleotides: TGTGCCAGCTCACCTTTACAGGTTTTCGGGCACGAGAACACTGAAGCTTTCTTT. It translates to CASSPLQVFGHENTEAFF.

The gene calls are TRBV18 and TRBJ2-5; TRBD2 matches 13 bases. The trim removed 3 bases at V and 5 bases at J, leaving 3 bases unmatched. The germline CDR1 and CDR2 sequences are KGHSH and LQKENI. The length of the CDR3 is 15 residues. The DNA for the CDR3 is TGTGCCAGCTCACCCAGGACTAGCGGGAGTGAGACCCAGTACTTC. This codes for CASSPRTSGSETQYF.

This chain connects TRBV2 to TRBJ2-1; D is possibly TRBD1 (6 bases). The CDR3 spans 13 residues. V was pared by 10 bases and J by 6 bases, with 16 bases between. Germline V gene lookup returns CDR1 SNHLY and CDR2 FYNNEI. In nucleotides, the CDR3 is TGTGCCAACACAGGGTGGGGATTCAATGAGCAGTTCTTC. This encodes CANTGWGFNEQFF.

The chain employs TRBV9 and TRBJ2-7; D may be TRBD1 (6 bases). Germline V CDR1 and CDR2: SGDLS, YYNGEE. This CDR3 comprises 14 residues. The V end lost 3 bases, the J end lost 0 bases, and 10 bases lay between the germline ends. CDR3: CASSARGASYEQYF. In nucleotides, the CDR3 is TGTGCCAGCAGCGCCAGGGGAGCCTCCTACGAGCAGTACTTC.

The chain has TRBV30 and TRBJ1-4; D perhaps matches TRBD1 (5 bases). CDR3 size: 12 residues. Germline-derived CDR1 and CDR2 are GTSNPN and SVGIG (reference sequence). V lost 3 bases and J 8 bases, leaving 10 bases between the germline ends. CDR3 amino acids: CAWRGTREKLFF. CDR3 sequence (DNA): TGTGCCTGGAGGGGGACTAGGGAAAAACTGTTTTTT.

This clone was found once. The J gene is TRBJ1-1, the V gene TRBV30; 7 bases map to TRBD1. The length of the CDR3 is 13 residues. The V gene end was trimmed by 7 bases and the J gene end by 2 bases; junction bases not matched to a gene: 7. Looked up from germline, CDR1 is GTSNPN and CDR2 is SVGIG (reference sequence). The CDR3 spells CAYHPGGNTEAFF. The CDR3 nucleotides read TGTGCCTACCACCCAGGGGGAAACACTGAAGCTTTCTTT.

The chain has TRBV10-1 and TRBJ1-1; weak D call: TRBD1 (5 bases). CDR3 length equals 13 residues. Germline CDR1 is WNHNN and CDR2 is SYGVQD (reference sequence). V lost 5 bases to trimming and J lost 1 base, with 8 bases between them. As DNA, the CDR3 is TGCGCCAGCAGTATGACAGCGAACACTGAAGCTTTCTTT. Encoded protein: CASSMTANTEAFF.

This chain joins TRBV7-2 and TRBJ2-3; the D is unclear. The CDR3 contains 16 residues. The germline gives CDR1 SGHTA, CDR2 FQGNSA. Trimming removed 6 bases from V and 4 bases from J, with 20 bases in between. DNA of the CDR3: TGTGCCAGCAGTTCCCGGAGATTCTACGTTGCAGATACGCAGTATTTT. Its protein is CASSSRRFYVADTQYF.

This chain joins TRBV4-1 and TRBJ1-3, with D unresolved. The CDR3 spans 17 residues. Germline CDR1 is MGHRA and CDR2 is YSYEKL. Here the CDR3 DNA reads TGCCCCCGCCGCCGCCCGGGGAGGGTACGATCTGGAAACACCATATATTTT. Encoded protein: CPRRRPGRVRSGNTIYF.

Only one count was recorded for this clone. The V and J genes are TRBV3-1 (or the pseudogene TRBV3-2) and TRBJ2-3; 10 bases line up with TRBD2. The CDR3 covers 17 residues. J was trimmed by 2 bases and V by 0 bases; bases with no gene match: 5. Germline values: CDR1 LGHDT, CDR2 YNNKEL (reference sequence). The CDR3 region has the DNA TGTGCCAGCAGCCAAGAGAGCCTAGCGGGGGCCACAGATACGCAGTATTTT. It codes for CASSQESLAGATDTQYF.

The V gene is TRBV6-2 or TRBV6-3, the J gene TRBJ1-1; 7 bases are a match to TRBD1. The CDR3 is 15 amino acids. J lost 1 base, V lost 0 bases, and 2 bases had no gene match. CDR1 and CDR2 (germline): MNHEY, SVGEGT. CDR3: CASSYSSGGNTEAFF. The CDR3 DNA reads as TGTGCCAGCAGTTACTCCTCAGGGGGGAACACTGAAGCTTTCTTT.

CDR3 coding DNA: TGCGCCAGCAGCTTGGCCTTAGGGGAAAACATTCAGTACTTC. Encoded protein: CASSLALGENIQYF. This chain links TRBV5-1 with TRBJ2-4; possibly TRBD1 for D (5 bases). V lost 0 bases, J lost 5 bases, and 9 bases lay in between. The CDR3 spans 14 residues. CDR1 is SGHRS, CDR2 YFSETQ, per germline. The full variable domain, rest sourced from reference TRBV5-1 and TRBJ2-4, is KAGVTQTPRYLIKTRGQQVTLSCSPISGHRSVSWYQQTPGQGLQFLFEYFSETQRNKGNFPGRFSGRQFSNSRSEMNVSTLELGDSALYLCASSLALGENIQYFGAGTRLSVL.

The chain links TRBV7-9 to TRBJ2-7; TRBD2 matches 7 bases. The length of the CDR3 is 16 residues. The germline gives CDR1 SEHNR, CDR2 FQNEAQ (reference sequence). The V gene end was trimmed by 4 bases and the J gene end by 4 bases; junction bases not matched to a gene: 13. DNA of the CDR3: TGTGCCAGCAGCTCAGGGAAGGGACTAACGATTTACGAGCAGTACTTC. This translates into CASSSGKGLTIYEQYF.

The chain recombines TRBV2 with TRBJ2-1; perhaps TRBD1 as D (6 bases). The CDR3 has 11 residues. Germline loops: CDR1 SNHLY, CDR2 FYNNEI. Trimming pared 8 bases from V and 4 bases from J, leaving 6 bases between. The CDR3 bases are TGTGCCAGCGGACAGTACAATGAGCAGTTCTTC. It encodes CASGQYNEQFF.

This chain connects TRBV9 to TRBJ1-1; 8 nucleotides match TRBD1. Germline loops: CDR1 SGDLS, CDR2 YYNGEE. The CDR3 is 18 residues long. After removal of 0 bases from V and 0 bases from J, the junction contained 10 bases not matched to a gene. CDR3 residues: CASSVAGTGGPMNTEAFF. The CDR3 DNA sequence: TGTGCCAGCAGCGTAGCGGGCACAGGGGGGCCCATGAACACTGAAGCTTTCTTT.

This clone showed up just once. The chain joins TRBV6-5 to TRBJ1-5; 8 bases agree with TRBD1. J was trimmed by 0 bases and V by 10 bases; bases with no gene match: 8. The CDR3 sequence is 15 residues long. CDR1 is MNHEY, CDR2 SVGAGI, per germline. CDR3 nucleotides: TGTGCCACCCTGACAGGGGTTTATAGCAATCAGCCCCAGCATTTT. Protein: CATLTGVYSNQPQHF.

V usage is TRBV10-3 and J usage is TRBJ1-1; 9 bases match TRBD1. Losses at the gene ends were 5 bases for V and 4 bases for J; bases not matched to a gene: 5. Germline CDR1 is ENHRY and CDR2 is SYGVKD. The CDR3 is 14 residues long. As DNA, the CDR3 is TGTGCCATCAGTTCGGACAGGGGAAGCACTGAAGCTTTCTTT. Translated, it gives CAISSDRGSTEAFF.

This clone occurred many times. Other DNA sequences in this sample translate to the same CDR3. The chain is built from TRBV19 and TRBJ1-5, with 9 bases that match TRBD1. CDR1 is LNHDA and CDR2 is SQIVND in the germline V gene (reference sequence). The CDR3 has 14 residues. The junction had 1 base not matched to a gene; V was cut back by 3 bases and J by 4 bases. CDR3 amino acids: CASSIGQGNQPQHF. CDR3 coding DNA: TGTGCCAGTAGTATTGGACAGGGGAATCAGCCCCAGCATTTT.

The V and J genes are TRBV7-2 and TRBJ2-5; TRBD1 matches 10 bases. V shed 4 bases, J shed 4 bases, and the junction held 9 bases outside the gene matches. CDR1 is SGHTA, CDR2 FQGNSA, per germline. The CDR3 extends over 16 amino acids. The CDR3 bases are TGTGCCAGCAGCTCCTACCGGGACAGGGGTCGAGAGACCCAGTACTTC. Translating gives CASSSYRDRGRETQYF. The full variable domain, in which reference TRBV7-2 and TRBJ2-5 provide the parts outside the CDR3, is GAGVSQSPSNKVTEKGKDVELRCDPISGHTALYWYRQSLGQGLEFLIYFQGNSAPDKSGLPSDRFSAERTGGSVSTLTIQRTQQEDSAVYLCASSSYRDRGRETQYFGPGTRLLVL.